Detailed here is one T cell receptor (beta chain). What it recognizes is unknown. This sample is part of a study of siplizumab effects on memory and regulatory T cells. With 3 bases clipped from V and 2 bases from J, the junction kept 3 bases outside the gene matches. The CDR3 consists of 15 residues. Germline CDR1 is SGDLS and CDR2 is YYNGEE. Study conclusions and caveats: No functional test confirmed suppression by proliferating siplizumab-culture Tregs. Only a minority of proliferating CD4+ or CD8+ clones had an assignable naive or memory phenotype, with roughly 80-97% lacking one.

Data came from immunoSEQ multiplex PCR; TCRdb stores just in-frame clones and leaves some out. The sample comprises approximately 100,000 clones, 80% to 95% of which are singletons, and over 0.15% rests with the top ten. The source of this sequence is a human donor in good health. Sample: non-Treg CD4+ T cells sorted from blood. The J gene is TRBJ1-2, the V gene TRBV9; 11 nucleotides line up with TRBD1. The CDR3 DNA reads TGTGCCAGCAGCGATCGGGACAGGGGGAACTATGGCTACACCTTC. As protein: CASSDRDRGNYGYTF.